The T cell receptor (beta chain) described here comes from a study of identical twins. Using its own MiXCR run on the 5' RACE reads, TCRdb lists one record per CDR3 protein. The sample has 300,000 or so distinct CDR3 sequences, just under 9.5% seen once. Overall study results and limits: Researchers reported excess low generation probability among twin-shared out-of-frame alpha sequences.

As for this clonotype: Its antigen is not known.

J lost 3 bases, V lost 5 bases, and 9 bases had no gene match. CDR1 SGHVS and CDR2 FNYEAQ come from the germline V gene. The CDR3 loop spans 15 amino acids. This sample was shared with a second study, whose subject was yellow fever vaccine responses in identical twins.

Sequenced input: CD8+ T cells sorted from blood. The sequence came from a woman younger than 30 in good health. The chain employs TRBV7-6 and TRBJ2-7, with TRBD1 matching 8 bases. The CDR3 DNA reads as TGTGCCAGCAGCCCCCGACAGGGGATGAACTACGAGCAGTACTTC. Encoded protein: CASSPRQGMNYEQYF. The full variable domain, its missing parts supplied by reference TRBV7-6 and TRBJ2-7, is GAGVSQSPRYKVTKRGQDVALRCDPISGHVSLYWYRQALGQGPEFLTYFNYEAQQDKSGLPNDRFSAERPEGSISTLTIQRTEQRDSAMYRCASSPRQGMNYEQYFGPGTRLTVT.